These T cell receptor beta chains were read from a single sample in a study of T-cell memory formation after mild COVID-19. One entry per CDR3 protein, called by TCRdb with MiXCR from the 5' RACE reads. Here the sample spans about 100,000 distinct CDR3 sequences, roughly a sixth being singletons. Material: PBMCs or a T cell subset sorted from them (not recorded which). Receptors were obtained from a man younger than 30 who had mild COVID-19 (a few samples of this study predate the infection). Cell type and time point are not known. The CDR3 runs from the conserved cysteine through the conserved F or W. D genes are given only for firm matches. Clone size is stated in some rows and not others, as once, few, many or a class when expanded.

DNA: TGTGCCAGCAGCGCTTATGGGGGTCAGGGAGTCTATGGCTACACCTTC
CDR3: CASSAYGGQGVYGYTF
V: TRBV9
D: -
size: -
J: TRBJ1-2

DNA: TGTGCCAGCACCGGACGGGGGCGTACCGGGGAGCTGTTTTTT
CDR3: CASTGRGRTGELFF
V: TRBV2
D: -
size: few
J: TRBJ2-2

DNA: TGTGCCGGCAGTTACCGCATGAGGCAGTATTTT
CDR3: CAGSYRMRQYF
V: TRBV6-5
D: -
size: few
J: TRBJ2-3

DNA: TGTGCCAGCAGCCCAGTCGGGGGCTGGATTCAGCCCCAGCATTTT
CDR3: CASSPVGGWIQPQHF
V: TRBV28
D: -
size: few
J: TRBJ1-5

DNA: TGTGCCAGCAGTTTTACAGGAACATATGGCTACACCTTC
CDR3: CASSFTGTYGYTF
V: TRBV6-5
D: -
size: -
J: TRBJ1-2

DNA: TGTGCCAGCAGCTCCGACAGGGACTATGGCTACACCTTC
CDR3: CASSSDRDYGYTF
V: TRBV4-2
D: TRBD1
size: -
J: TRBJ1-2

DNA: TGTGCCAGCAGCCCTAAGGGACAGGGTACCTACAATGAGCAGTTCTTC
CDR3: CASSPKGQGTYNEQFF
V: TRBV7-9
D: TRBD1
size: -
J: TRBJ2-1

DNA: TGTGCCGTAAGAGAAACTTACACCGGGGAGCTGTTTTTT
CDR3: CAVRETYTGELFF
V: TRBV24-1
D: -
size: many
J: TRBJ2-2

DNA: TGTGCCAGCTCACCAGCTAGCGGGGGGGCCGGTATTGAGCAGTTCTTC
CDR3: CASSPASGGAGIEQFF
V: TRBV18
D: TRBD2
size: many
J: TRBJ2-1

DNA: TGTGCCAGCAGACGCTTCAGCGGGGGGCTTCCAGATACGCAGTATTTT
CDR3: CASRRFSGGLPDTQYF
V: TRBV11-2
D: TRBD2
size: few
J: TRBJ2-3

DNA: TGTGCCAGCAGTGACTCCTGGCGGGGGGGCCCAGATACGCAGTATTTT
CDR3: CASSDSWRGGPDTQYF
V: TRBV6-4
D: TRBD2
size: -
J: TRBJ2-3

DNA: TGCGCCAGCAGGAAGGGGGGGGCTGGGGCCAACGTCCTGACTTTC
CDR3: CASRKGGAGANVLTF
V: TRBV10-2
D: -
size: few
J: TRBJ2-6

DNA: TGCGCCAGCAGCCCGCTTACCGGGACTAGCGGGGGGGCCCCCTACAATGAGCAGTTCTTC
CDR3: CASSPLTGTSGGAPYNEQFF
V: TRBV5-1
D: TRBD2
size: few
J: TRBJ2-1

DNA: TGTGCCAGCAGCCAAGTCTCGGGGACAGGGGGCCGCTACACCTTC
CDR3: CASSQVSGTGGRYTF
V: TRBV4-2
D: TRBD1
size: -
J: TRBJ1-2

DNA: TGTGCCAGCAGCTTGGGGACCCTTAGAGATACGCAGTATTTT
CDR3: CASSLGTLRDTQYF
V: TRBV5-5
D: -
size: few
J: TRBJ2-3

DNA: TGCAGTGCTACCCAACTAGCGCGGGAGACCCAGTACTTC
CDR3: CSATQLARETQYF
V: TRBV20-1
D: TRBD2
size: -
J: TRBJ2-5

DNA: TGCGCCAGCAGCGCAACCGGGAGTGGGGATGAAGCTTTCTTT
CDR3: CASSATGSGDEAFF
V: TRBV5-1
D: -
size: -
J: TRBJ1-1

DNA: TGTGCCAGCAGTCCCGATTTTCTAAACCAGGAGGGTATCAATGAGCAGTTCTTC
CDR3: CASSPDFLNQEGINEQFF
V: TRBV12-3/TRBV12-4
D: -
size: -
J: TRBJ2-1

DNA: TGTGCCAGCAGTTACTCCCACAGGGGGGGTGAGACTGAAGCTTTCTTT
CDR3: CASSYSHRGGETEAFF
V: TRBV6-2/TRBV6-3
D: TRBD1
size: few
J: TRBJ1-1

DNA: TGTGCCAGCAGCCAACAGGGGGCGGAGACCCAGTACTTC
CDR3: CASSQQGAETQYF
V: TRBV7-2
D: TRBD1
size: few
J: TRBJ2-5

DNA: TGTGCCAGCAGCCAAAACATCGGTTACGGCTACACCTTC
CDR3: CASSQNIGYGYTF
V: TRBV7-2
D: -
size: -
J: TRBJ1-2

DNA: TGTGCCAGCAGCCCTCACCGGGGAGGCCAAGAGACCCAGTACTTC
CDR3: CASSPHRGGQETQYF
V: TRBV6-2/TRBV6-3
D: -
size: few
J: TRBJ2-5

DNA: TGTGCCAGCAGCCGTAGGCTAGCGGGGAACACCGGGGAGCTGTTTTTT
CDR3: CASSRRLAGNTGELFF
V: TRBV7-2
D: TRBD2
size: few
J: TRBJ2-2

DNA: TGTGCCAGCAGTGGAACCGGGGGAGAGACCCAGTACTTC
CDR3: CASSGTGGETQYF
V: TRBV2
D: -
size: many
J: TRBJ2-5

DNA: TGTGCCAGCAGCACTACGAGGGGGGGTTCTTGGGCCCAGTACTTC
CDR3: CASSTTRGGSWAQYF
V: TRBV12-3/TRBV12-4
D: -
size: many
J: TRBJ2-5

DNA: TGCGCCAGCAGCCAAATGGCGGGGGGGTCCTACGAGCAGTACTTC
CDR3: CASSQMAGGSYEQYF
V: TRBV4-3
D: TRBD2
size: -
J: TRBJ2-7

DNA: TGTGCCAGCAGAGCAGACAGGGCGCAGTACTTC
CDR3: CASRADRAQYF
V: TRBV6-6
D: TRBD1
size: few
J: TRBJ2-7

DNA: TGTGCCAGCAGCAGGAGGCGGACCGGGGAGCTGTTTTTT
CDR3: CASSRRRTGELFF
V: TRBV9
D: -
size: few
J: TRBJ2-2

DNA: TGCAGTGCCATACAGGGGACTATCTCTGGAAACACCATATATTTT
CDR3: CSAIQGTISGNTIYF
V: TRBV20-1
D: TRBD1
size: -
J: TRBJ1-3

DNA: TGTGCCAGCAGCCCCCGCAGGGCCCCGAGCTCCTACAATGAGCAGTTCTTC
CDR3: CASSPRRAPSSYNEQFF
V: TRBV11-2
D: -
size: few
J: TRBJ2-1

DNA: TGCAGTGCCCCCCCGAGGGGTCCTGGCTACACCTTC
CDR3: CSAPPRGPGYTF
V: TRBV20-1
D: -
size: -
J: TRBJ1-2

DNA: TGCAGTGCTCCCATGGGGCGGGGAGGCATCTACAATGAGCAGTTCTTC
CDR3: CSAPMGRGGIYNEQFF
V: TRBV20-1
D: -
size: few
J: TRBJ2-1

DNA: TGTGCCAGCAGCCCCGGGCCCTCGCATGGATATACGCAGTATTTT
CDR3: CASSPGPSHGYTQYF
V: TRBV5-5
D: -
size: -
J: TRBJ2-3

DNA: TGTGCCAGCAAGGAGGGTCCAGGGAGGGGACCTGAAAACTATGGCTACACCTTC
CDR3: CASKEGPGRGPENYGYTF
V: TRBV2
D: -
size: -
J: TRBJ1-2

DNA: TGCGCCAGCAGCCATCCGGGAGGCTATGGCTACACCTTC
CDR3: CASSHPGGYGYTF
V: TRBV4-3
D: -
size: few
J: TRBJ1-2

DNA: TGTGCCAGCAAGGACATATACAATGAGCAGTTCTTC
CDR3: CASKDIYNEQFF
V: TRBV7-9
D: -
size: few
J: TRBJ2-1

DNA: TGCAGTGCTAGAGGCGGGGGACCCTACAATGAGCAGTTCTTC
CDR3: CSARGGGPYNEQFF
V: TRBV20-1
D: TRBD2
size: many
J: TRBJ2-1

DNA: TGTGCCAGCAGGCTCGAGAAGACTAGCCCTGGGTGGACAGATACGCAGTATTTT
CDR3: CASRLEKTSPGWTDTQYF
V: TRBV6-2/TRBV6-3
D: TRBD2
size: -
J: TRBJ2-3

DNA: TGTGCCAGCAGCGTAGATCAGCGGGGGGGCGCAAATACGCAGTATTTT
CDR3: CASSVDQRGGANTQYF
V: TRBV9
D: TRBD2
size: -
J: TRBJ2-3

DNA: TGTGCCAGCAGCCCAACCAGCGGGGGGAGGGGGACCCAGTACTTC
CDR3: CASSPTSGGRGTQYF
V: TRBV7-3
D: TRBD2
size: -
J: TRBJ2-5

DNA: TGTGCCAGCAGCTCGGGGGGTTCCAATAATGAGCAGTTCTTC
CDR3: CASSSGGSNNEQFF
V: TRBV11-3
D: TRBD2
size: -
J: TRBJ2-1

DNA: TGTGCCAGCAGCCACGACACTAGCGGGGGTAGGACCCAGTACTTC
CDR3: CASSHDTSGGRTQYF
V: TRBV3-1
D: TRBD2
size: -
J: TRBJ2-5

DNA: TGTGCCAGCGGAATGACCATAGGGGGCCGAAAGACCCAGTACTTC
CDR3: CASGMTIGGRKTQYF
V: TRBV12-3/TRBV12-4
D: TRBD1
size: few
J: TRBJ2-5

DNA: TGTGCCAGCAGCCAGGCGTGGCAGGGGGCGTCGAACATTCAGTACTTC
CDR3: CASSQAWQGASNIQYF
V: TRBV7-2
D: TRBD1
size: -
J: TRBJ2-4

DNA: TGTGCCAGTGAGAGCTCTGGAAACACCATATATTTT
CDR3: CASESSGNTIYF
V: TRBV12-3/TRBV12-4
D: -
size: -
J: TRBJ1-3

DNA: TGTGCCAGCAGTTACCCGGGACACAATGAGCAGTTCTTC
CDR3: CASSYPGHNEQFF
V: TRBV6-5
D: -
size: few
J: TRBJ2-1

DNA: TGCAGCGTCGGACAGGGGGCGACCGGGGAGCTGTTTTTT
CDR3: CSVGQGATGELFF
V: TRBV29-1
D: TRBD1
size: -
J: TRBJ2-2

DNA: TGTGCCTGGAGTATCCAAGGTCTGAACACTGAAGCTTTCTTT
CDR3: CAWSIQGLNTEAFF
V: TRBV30
D: -
size: few
J: TRBJ1-1